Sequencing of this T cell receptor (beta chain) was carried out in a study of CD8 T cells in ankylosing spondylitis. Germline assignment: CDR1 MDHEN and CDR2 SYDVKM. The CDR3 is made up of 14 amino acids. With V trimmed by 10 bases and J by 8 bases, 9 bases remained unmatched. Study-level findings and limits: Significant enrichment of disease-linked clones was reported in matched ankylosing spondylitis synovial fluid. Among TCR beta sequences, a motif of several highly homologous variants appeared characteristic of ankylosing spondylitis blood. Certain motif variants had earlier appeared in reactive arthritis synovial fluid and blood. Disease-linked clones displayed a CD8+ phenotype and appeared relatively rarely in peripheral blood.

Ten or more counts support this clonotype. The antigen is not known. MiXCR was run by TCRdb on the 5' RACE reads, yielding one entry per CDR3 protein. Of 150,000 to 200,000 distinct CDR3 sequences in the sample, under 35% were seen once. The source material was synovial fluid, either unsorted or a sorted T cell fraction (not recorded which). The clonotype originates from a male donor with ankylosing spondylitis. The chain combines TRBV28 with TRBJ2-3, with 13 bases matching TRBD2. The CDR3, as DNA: TGTGCCACCAACGGACTAGCGGGAGTCGGTACGCAGTATTTT. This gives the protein CATNGLAGVGTQYF.